The rows below give T cell receptor beta chains drawn from one sample of a study of cytomegalovirus exposure and HLA in healthy donors. Here immunoSEQ multiplex PCR was the method, and the copy in TCRdb shows in-frame clones only, minus some. This sample carries 130,000 to 150,000 clones, over 60% of them seen once, and the ten largest clones take about 2.9%. Sequences were obtained from PBMCs. These receptors originate from a woman aged 25 to 45 in good health and CMV-seropositive. CDR3s include the opening cysteine and the closing phenylalanine or tryptophan. D genes are given only for firm matches. Rows give clone size only sometimes, using once, few, many, or a class for an expanded clone.

TGTGCCAGCAGCTTGGCCTCCCTGGCGCAGTACTTC | CASSLASLAQYF | TRBJ2-7 | TRBV5-6 | . | .
TGCAGCGTTGAAGGGTCCAGGGGCCAAGAGACCCAGTACTTC | CSVEGSRGQETQYF | TRBJ2-5 | TRBV29-1 | . | .
TGTGCCAGCAGCATACCGGGACAGGGGAGCGAAAAACTGTTTTTT | CASSIPGQGSEKLFF | TRBJ1-4 | TRBV5-8 | . | TRBD1
TGTGCCAGCAGCTTACACGGACTAGCGGGCGAGCAGTACTTC | CASSLHGLAGEQYF | TRBJ2-7 | TRBV7-8 | . | TRBD2
TGTGCCAGCAGCTTGCCACCGGGAATGTCGACTGAAGCTTTCTTT | CASSLPPGMSTEAFF | TRBJ1-1 | TRBV5-6 | few | .
TGTGCCACCAGCATTCGGACTAGCGGGAGCTATGAGCAGTTCTTC | CATSIRTSGSYEQFF | TRBJ2-1 | TRBV15 | . | TRBD2
TGTGCCAGCACCGGCGTGGGACAGGGAAATTCACCCCTCCACTTT | CASTGVGQGNSPLHF | TRBJ1-6 | TRBV7-8 | few | TRBD1
TGTGCCAGCAGTTACGGGACAGGGACCTATGGCTACACCTTC | CASSYGTGTYGYTF | TRBJ1-2 | TRBV6-5 | . | TRBD1
TGTGCCAGCAGTCAGGAGGGTATCCCGAACACTGGGGAGCTGTTTTTT | CASSQEGIPNTGELFF | TRBJ2-2 | TRBV2 | . | .
TGTGCCAGCAGCTTTTCGAGCCGCGAGCAGTACTTC | CASSFSSREQYF | TRBJ2-7 | TRBV7-2 | . | .
TGCGCCAGCAGCTTATATGGACAGAACTACGAGCAGTACTTC | CASSLYGQNYEQYF | TRBJ2-7 | TRBV5-1 | few | .
TGTGCCTGGAGGCCGACAGACCTTAACTATGGCTACACCTTC | CAWRPTDLNYGYTF | TRBJ1-2 | TRBV30 | . | .
TGCGCCAGCAGCTTGGGGGTCGGGCAAGAGACCCAGTACTTC | CASSLGVGQETQYF | TRBJ2-5 | TRBV5-1 | . | .
TGTGCCAGCGCGTCAGGGGCGGACAATGGCTACACCTTC | CASASGADNGYTF | TRBJ1-2 | TRBV7-9 | . | .
TGCAGCGTTTCCGGTGGTTTAGAAGCTTTCTTT | CSVSGGLEAFF | TRBJ1-1 | TRBV29-1 | few | .
TGTGCCAGCAGCTTGGCTGAAGAGACCCAGTACTTC | CASSLAEETQYF | TRBJ2-5 | TRBV5-4 | . | .
TGTGCCAGCAGGCGCACTAGCGGGGGGGTCGCAAGCTCCTACAATGAGCAGTTCTTC | CASRRTSGGVASSYNEQFF | TRBJ2-1 | TRBV4-2 | few | TRBD2
TGTGCCAGCAGCTTAATCTCGTATCCCGGGCAGTACTTC | CASSLISYPGQYF | TRBJ2-5 | TRBV11-2 | . | .
TGTGCCAGTGGGACAGCGCTAGGTTATGGCTACACCTTC | CASGTALGYGYTF | TRBJ1-2 | TRBV2 | . | TRBD1
TGTGCCAGCAGCGCGACAGGGAGCTATGGCTACACCTTC | CASSATGSYGYTF | TRBJ1-2 | TRBV7-8 | . | TRBD1
TGCGCCAGCAGCGGGAGGAGAGCCTACGAGCAGTACTTC | CASSGRRAYEQYF | TRBJ2-7 | TRBV5-1 | few | .
TGTGCCAGCAGTGCGCGGGACCCCACAGATACGCAGTATTTT | CASSARDPTDTQYF | TRBJ2-3 | TRBV2 | . | .
TGTGCCAGCAGTTTGCGGACAGGGGATGGCTACACCTTC | CASSLRTGDGYTF | TRBJ1-2 | TRBV6-1 | . | TRBD1
TGTGCCAGTAGCGCTAGAACTAGCGGGGAGACCCAGTACTTC | CASSARTSGETQYF | TRBJ2-5 | TRBV19 | . | TRBD2